This entry lists 8 T cell receptor beta chains sequenced from one sample in a study of cytomegalovirus exposure and HLA in healthy donors. The PCR was carried out with 60 Vbeta primers and 13 Jbeta primers. Only in-frame clones appear in the TCRdb table, and some are missing; sequencing was by immunoSEQ multiplex PCR. Of approximately 51,000 clones listed, about 70% are singletons. Sample: PBMCs. Receptors were obtained from a man in his thirties or forties in good health and CMV-seronegative.

V is TRBV23-1 and J is TRBJ1-6; D possibly corresponds to TRBD1 (5 bases). TRBV23-1 falls under the ORF class, with uncertain function. With 7 bases removed from V and 18 bases from J, the gap between germline ends came to 19 bases. CDR3 length: 12 residues. The chain's CDR3 is CASNPPGNSYHF. CDR3 DNA: TGCGCCAGCAATCCTCCAGGGAATAGCTACCACTTT.

The chain recombines TRBV11-3 with TRBJ2-3; tentatively, D is TRBD2 (6 bases). The CDR3 is made up of 13 amino acids. V was trimmed by 3 bases and J by 6 bases, leaving 10 bases between them. Germline CDR1 is SGHNT and CDR2 is YENEEA. CDR3 region: CASSLTSRDTQYF. The CDR3 nucleotides are TGTGCCAGCAGCTTGACTAGTCGGGATACGCAGTATTTT.

The V and J genes are TRBV23-1 and TRBJ2-5; D is perhaps TRBD2 (5 bases). TRBV23-1 is reported as an ORF; its role is uncertain. V was trimmed by 6 bases and J by 1 base, leaving 6 bases between them. There are 12 residues in the CDR3. The CDR3 nucleotides read TGCGCCAGCAGCGGGATCCAAGAGACCCAGTACTTC. Residues: CASSGIQETQYF.

The V gene is TRBV29-1, the J gene TRBJ1-1, with 7 bases identical to TRBD1. Germline CDR1 SQVTM, CDR2 ANQGSEA. Germline trimming cut 8 bases from V and 3 bases from J; bases unmatched to any gene: 9. The CDR3 sequence is 13 residues long. In DNA form, the CDR3 reads TGCAGCACCGGGACAGCGGGGGACACTGAAGCTTTCTTT. Amino acid sequence: CSTGTAGDTEAFF. Full variable domain (missing parts from reference TRBV29-1 and TRBJ1-1): SAVISQKPSRDICQRGTSLTIQCQVDSQVTMMFWYRQQPGQSLTLIATANQGSEATYESGFVIDKFPISRPNLTFSTLTVSNMSPEDSSIYLCSTGTAGDTEAFFGQGTRLTVV.

V gene TRBV15 combines with J gene TRBJ2-1; D is uncertain. The CDR3 is 15 residues long. Per the germline V gene, CDR1 is LNHNV and CDR2 is YYDKDF (reference sequence). V lost 0 bases, J lost 0 bases, and 6 bases lay in between. This chain's CDR3 is CATSREIGSYNEQFF. The CDR3 bases are TGTGCCACCAGCAGAGAAATCGGCTCCTACAATGAGCAGTTCTTC.

The chain joins TRBV6-1 to TRBJ2-6, with 8 positions matching TRBD2. Germline trimming cut 10 bases from V and 5 bases from J; bases unmatched to any gene: 7. CDR1 is MNHNS and CDR2 is SASEGT in the germline V gene. The CDR3 totals 14 residues. CDR3 coding DNA: TGTGCCACCAACGGGGGGGGCCGGGCCAACGTCCTGACTTTC. It yields the protein CATNGGGRANVLTF.

A single count supports this clone. This CDR3 is CASSLMPSGGYNEQFF. Written as DNA, the CDR3 is TGTGCCAGCAGTTTAATGCCTAGCGGGGGTTACAATGAGCAGTTCTTC. V usage is TRBV27 and J usage is TRBJ2-1; the match to TRBD2 covers 10 bases. This CDR3 is built from 16 residues. J lost 4 bases, V lost 2 bases, and 5 bases had no gene match. Germline V gives CDR1 MNHEY, CDR2 SMNVEV (reference sequence).

The V call is TRBV6-6, the J call TRBJ2-7, with 9 bases matching TRBD1. Germline assignment: CDR1 MNHNY and CDR2 SVGAGI (reference sequence). Unmatched junction bases numbered 9, after V lost 0 bases and J lost 9 bases. The CDR3 has 15 residues. CDR3 sequence (DNA): TGTGCCAGCAGTTACTCGCAACAGGGGGCAAGCTCGCAGTACTTC. Its translation: CASSYSQQGASSQYF.